This T cell receptor (beta chain) was captured by sequencing in a study of blood T cell repertoires in COVID-19. The overall study: Researchers got acute and convalescent COVID-19 samples from the United States, Italy and Spain. Sample material is recorded as cDNA or gDNA derived from T cells, B-cell-depleted T cells, or PBMCs.

It was during active infection that Seattle patients were enrolled and then longitudinally followed. In the original workflow: Quantification of nucleated cells was approximated via reference gene primer amplification. Libraries were prepared by immunoSEQ multiplex PCR; TCRdb keeps only in-frame clonotypes and omits some of them. D and trimming come from the DNA, and the V and J calls and clone size come from that table. The data contain under 200,000 clones, around nine tenths of them singletons. This clone was observed once. The ends were cut back, 6 bases at V and 0 bases at J, with 12 bases in the middle. CDR3 length: 14 amino acids. Germline V gene lookup returns CDR1 SGHDT and CDR2 YYEEEE.

This chain joins TRBV5-6 and TRBJ2-5; D gene unclear. The TCR originated in an elderly woman with COVID-19, enrolled during active disease. Specimen: peripheral blood. The CDR3 sequence is CASTERRDQETQYF. CDR3 DNA: TGTGCCAGCACCGAACGCCGCGACCAAGAGACCCAGTACTTC.